Sequencing of this T cell receptor beta chain was carried out in a study of T-cell memory formation after mild COVID-19 (dated by TCRdb to the early 2020s). Regarding the research as a whole: Most TCR sequence clusters were specific to one of the two donors. T-cell clones expanding and contracting after mild COVID-19 in a couple of donors were tracked by longitudinal TCRalpha and TCRbeta repertoire sequencing. Two young, previously healthy adult volunteers, one female and one male, were included in the cohort.

Ficoll-Paque density gradient centrifugation was used to isolate PBMCs. Results the study describes overall, beyond this receptor: Only a couple of mild cases were covered by the study, and larger cohorts that include severe cases with pre-infection samples were considered necessary. Contracting CD4+ clones were located mainly in the CM and EM memory subsets, whereas CD8+ clones were found to be enriched in EMRA. SARS-CoV-2 specificity of the second-wave clones peaking on day 37 was not confirmed. Clones contracting from day 15 to 85 had balanced CD4/CD8 phenotypes, while a second wave expanding from day 15 to 37 was biased towards CD4+. Some responding clones were detected in pre-infection memory, suggesting pre-existing cross-reactive memory T cells joined the SARS-CoV-2 response.

In the case of this clonotype: Its recognized antigen is unknown. Base quality data are lacking; no much larger clone is found one base away.

Sequencing took place on an Illumina NovaSeq 6000. cDNA libraries for TCRalpha and TCRbeta were prepared by 5'RACE using constant-segment primers, with sample barcodes and unique molecular identifiers added. Trizol reagent was used to extract RNA from every sample. Libraries were amplified in two PCR steps, with a second sample barcode and Illumina TruSeq adapters added in the second step. Sequencing of the libraries was done on an Illumina NovaSeq, producing 2 x 150 bp paired-end reads. On the authors' methods: Demultiplexing of reads and collapsing into UMI-guided consensus sequences were performed with migec v1.2.7. Using mixcr v2.1.11, UMI consensuses were aligned to TRA and TRB V and J templates and then assembled into clonotypes. Expanded or contracted clonotypes were those called significant by both edgeR and NoisET, with noise models trained on biological replicates. edgeR calls used a false discovery rate-adjusted p below 0.01 and a log2 fold-change threshold of 1. As an exploratory analysis of dynamics, PCA with hierarchical clustering was applied to max-normalized trajectories of the 1000 most abundant clonotypes. Separately sequenced CD4+ and CD8+ repertoires were used to assign a CD4 or CD8 phenotype to each responding clone. Using fastp trimming at Q25 and MiXCR clonotype assembly, TCRdb reanalyzed the public sequencing data and kept in-frame beta chains. Rows merge per CDR3 protein into single entries with the most common DNA and genes. The V and J calls were determined by TCRdb, not by the authors. In this sample the table shows 350,000 or so distinct CDR3 sequences, 20% to 25% of which occur a single time. Over 20% of the sample is taken by the ten largest.

The source material was PBMCs or a T cell subset sorted from them (not recorded which). The sequence was obtained from a man between 18 and 35 years old who had mild COVID-19 (a few samples of this study predate the infection). The sample titles of this study are shuffled in the database, so cell type and time point are left out; the donor was told from shared clones.

The sequenced DNA: TGCAGTGCCCGAGGGCAGGAAGGGTACGAGCAGTACTTC. Translated, it gives CSARGQEGYEQYF. In this chain, TRBV20-1 is recombined with TRBJ2-7, with a tentative D gene TRBD2 over 5 matching bases. CDR3 length: 13 amino acids, cysteine to phenylalanine. Of the read, only the CDR3 DNA is kept; its 39 bases are in frame from base 1. Cut back by 6 bases and 4 bases, the V and J ends lie 16 bases apart. CDR1 and CDR2, per the germline V gene (reference sequence), are DFQATT and SNEGSKA.